This TCR beta chain was sequenced for a study of response to subunit inactivated influenza vaccine. Details on this clonotype: Its specificity is unknown.

In TCRdb, the RT-PCR reads were re-called with MiXCR into one record per CDR3 protein. The repertoire consists of about 580,000 distinct CDR3 sequences, with approximately 14% occurring once and the leading ten covering over 8.5%. CDR3 length equals 15 residues. V was pared by 0 bases and J by 4 bases, with 11 bases between. The V gene's germline CDR1 is SGHRS and CDR2 YFSETQ. Notes on the study in general: Each seasonal influenza vaccination, the authors suggested, recruits few new T cells.

The TCR sequence derives from a man in his forties or fifties who received an inactivated influenza vaccine. The source material was PBMCs from blood, sampled 11 to 12 days after vaccination. The rearrangement links TRBV5-1 to TRBJ2-1; a weak D match, TRBD2 (5 bases). This CDR3 is CASSLGGLGYNEQFF. The CDR3 coding sequence is TGCGCCAGCAGCTTGGGCGGGCTTGGGTACAATGAGCAGTTCTTC.